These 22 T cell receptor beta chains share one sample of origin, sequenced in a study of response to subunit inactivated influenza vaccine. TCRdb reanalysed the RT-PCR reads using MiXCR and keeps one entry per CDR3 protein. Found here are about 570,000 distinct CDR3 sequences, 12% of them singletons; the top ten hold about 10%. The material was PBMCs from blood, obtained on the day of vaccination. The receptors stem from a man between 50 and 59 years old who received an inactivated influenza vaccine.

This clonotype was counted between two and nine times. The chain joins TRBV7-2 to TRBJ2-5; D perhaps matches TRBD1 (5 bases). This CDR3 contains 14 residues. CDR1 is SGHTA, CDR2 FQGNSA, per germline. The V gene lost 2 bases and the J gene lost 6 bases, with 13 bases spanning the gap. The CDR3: CASSLRQGSQTQYF. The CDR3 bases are TGTGCCAGCAGCTTAAGGCAGGGAAGCCAGACCCAGTACTTC.

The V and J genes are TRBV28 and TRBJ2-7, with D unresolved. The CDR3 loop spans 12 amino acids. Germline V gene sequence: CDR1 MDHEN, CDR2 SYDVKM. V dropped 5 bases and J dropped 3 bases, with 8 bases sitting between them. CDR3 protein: CASSDFHYEQYF. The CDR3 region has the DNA TGTGCCAGCAGTGACTTCCACTACGAGCAGTACTTC.

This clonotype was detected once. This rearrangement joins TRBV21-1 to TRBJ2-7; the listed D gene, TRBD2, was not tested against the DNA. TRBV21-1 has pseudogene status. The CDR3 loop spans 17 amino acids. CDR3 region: CASSRGGLGRAPYEQYF. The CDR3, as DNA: TGTGCCAGCAGCCGGGGAGGTCTCGGGAGGGCCCCCTACGAGCAGTACTTC.

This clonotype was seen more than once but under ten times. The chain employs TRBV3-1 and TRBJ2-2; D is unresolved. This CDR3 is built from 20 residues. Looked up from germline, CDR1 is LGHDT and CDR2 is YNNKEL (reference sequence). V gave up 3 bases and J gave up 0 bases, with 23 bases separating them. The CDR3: CASSQALSPSVFANTGELFF. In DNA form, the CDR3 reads TGTGCCAGCAGCCAGGCACTAAGTCCCAGTGTCTTCGCGAACACCGGGGAGCTGTTTTTT.

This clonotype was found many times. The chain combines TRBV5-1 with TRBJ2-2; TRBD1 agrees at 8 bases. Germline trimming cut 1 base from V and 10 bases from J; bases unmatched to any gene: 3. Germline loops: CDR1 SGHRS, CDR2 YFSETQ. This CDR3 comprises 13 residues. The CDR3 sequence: CASSLQGAEELFF. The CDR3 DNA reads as TGCGCCAGCAGCTTGCAGGGGGCCGAGGAGCTGTTTTTT.

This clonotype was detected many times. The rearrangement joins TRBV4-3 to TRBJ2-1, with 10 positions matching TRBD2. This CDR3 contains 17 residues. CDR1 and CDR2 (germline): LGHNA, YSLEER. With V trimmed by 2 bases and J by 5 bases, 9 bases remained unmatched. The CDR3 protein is CASSQSLGLAKNNEQFF. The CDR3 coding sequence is TGCGCCAGCAGCCAAAGTTTGGGACTAGCGAAAAACAATGAGCAGTTCTTC.

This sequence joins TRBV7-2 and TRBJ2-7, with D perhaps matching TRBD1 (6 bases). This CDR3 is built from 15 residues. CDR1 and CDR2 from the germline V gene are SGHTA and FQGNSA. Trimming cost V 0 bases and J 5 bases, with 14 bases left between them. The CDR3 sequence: CASSLAWGLGNEQYF. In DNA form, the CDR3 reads TGTGCCAGCAGCTTAGCGTGGGGGCTGGGAAACGAGCAGTACTTC.

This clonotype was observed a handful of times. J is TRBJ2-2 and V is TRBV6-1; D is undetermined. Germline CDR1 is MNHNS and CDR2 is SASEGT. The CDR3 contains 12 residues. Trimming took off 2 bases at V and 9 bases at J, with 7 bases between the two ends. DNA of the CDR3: TGTGCCAGCAGTGAACTGCACCGGGAGCTGTTTTTT. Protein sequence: CASSELHRELFF.

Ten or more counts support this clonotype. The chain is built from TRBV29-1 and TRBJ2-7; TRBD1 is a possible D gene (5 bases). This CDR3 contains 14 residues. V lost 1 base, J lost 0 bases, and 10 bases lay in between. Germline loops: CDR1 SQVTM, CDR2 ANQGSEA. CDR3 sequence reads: CSVEARDSSYEQYF. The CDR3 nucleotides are TGCAGCGTTGAAGCCAGGGATAGCTCCTACGAGCAGTACTTC.

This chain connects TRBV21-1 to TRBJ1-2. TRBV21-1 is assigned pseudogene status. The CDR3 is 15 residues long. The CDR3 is CASSKVKGLAYGYTF. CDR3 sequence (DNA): TGTGCCAGCAGCAAAGTGAAGGGTCTCGCCTATGGCTACACCTTC.

The CDR3 DNA reads as TGTGCCAGCAGCCACCCCCGTGATTTTGGGTCTATCACCGGGGAGCTGTTTTTT. This codes for CASSHPRDFGSITGELFF. The V call is TRBV11-2, the J call TRBJ2-2, with no clear D. Trimming cost V 5 bases and J 4 bases, with 23 bases left between them. CDR3 length: 18 residues. Germline V lookup: CDR1 SGHAT, CDR2 FQNNGV.

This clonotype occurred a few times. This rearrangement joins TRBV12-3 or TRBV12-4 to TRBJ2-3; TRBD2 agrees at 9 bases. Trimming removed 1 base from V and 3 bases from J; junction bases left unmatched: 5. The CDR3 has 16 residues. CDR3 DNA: TGTGCCAGCAGTTTAGTCTCTGCGGGAGGGACAGATACGCAGTATTTT. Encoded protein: CASSLVSAGGTDTQYF.

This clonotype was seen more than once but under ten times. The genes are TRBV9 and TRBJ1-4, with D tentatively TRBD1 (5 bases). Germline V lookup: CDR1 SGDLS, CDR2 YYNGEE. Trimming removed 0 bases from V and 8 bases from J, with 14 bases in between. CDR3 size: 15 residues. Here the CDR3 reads CASSVERGTGEKLFF. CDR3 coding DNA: TGTGCCAGCAGCGTAGAAAGGGGAACGGGGGAAAAACTGTTTTTT.

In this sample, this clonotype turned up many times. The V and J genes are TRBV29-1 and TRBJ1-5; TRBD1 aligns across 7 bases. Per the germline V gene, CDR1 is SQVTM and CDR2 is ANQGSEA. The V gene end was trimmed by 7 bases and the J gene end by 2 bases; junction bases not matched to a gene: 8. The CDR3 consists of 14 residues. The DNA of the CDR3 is TGCAGCGCTGTCGGGACAGACGGCAATCAGCCCCAGCATTTT. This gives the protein CSAVGTDGNQPQHF.

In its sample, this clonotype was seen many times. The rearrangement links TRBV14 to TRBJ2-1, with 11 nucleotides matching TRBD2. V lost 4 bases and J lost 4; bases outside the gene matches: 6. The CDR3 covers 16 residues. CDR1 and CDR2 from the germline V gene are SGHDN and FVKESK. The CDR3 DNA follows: TGTGCCAGCAGCCCGCCGGGACTAGCGGCTTACAATGAGCAGTTCTTC. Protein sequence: CASSPPGLAAYNEQFF.

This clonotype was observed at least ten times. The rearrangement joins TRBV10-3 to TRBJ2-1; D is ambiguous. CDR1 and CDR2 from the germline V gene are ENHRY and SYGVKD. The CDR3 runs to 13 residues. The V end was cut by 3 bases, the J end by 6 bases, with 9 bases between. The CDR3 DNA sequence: TGTGCCATCAGTGATGGGGAATTCAATGAGCAGTTCTTC. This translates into CAISDGEFNEQFF.

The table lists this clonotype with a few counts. CDR3 sequence: CASSYFGGSAGELFF. CDR3 bases: TGTGCCAGCAGTTACTTCGGGGGGTCGGCCGGGGAGCTGTTTTTT. This chain links TRBV6-5 with TRBJ2-2, with 7 bases identical to TRBD2. Germline CDR1 MNHEY, CDR2 SVGAGI. The V segment lost 1 base and the J segment 6 bases; nucleotides outside the gene matches: 5. The CDR3 contains 15 residues.

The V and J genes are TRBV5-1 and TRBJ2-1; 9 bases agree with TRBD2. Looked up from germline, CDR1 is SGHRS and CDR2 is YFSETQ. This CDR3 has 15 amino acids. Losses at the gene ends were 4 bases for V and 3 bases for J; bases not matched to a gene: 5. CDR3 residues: CASSGRGGLYNEQFF. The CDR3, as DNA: TGCGCCAGCAGCGGGCGGGGGGGCCTCTACAATGAGCAGTTCTTC.

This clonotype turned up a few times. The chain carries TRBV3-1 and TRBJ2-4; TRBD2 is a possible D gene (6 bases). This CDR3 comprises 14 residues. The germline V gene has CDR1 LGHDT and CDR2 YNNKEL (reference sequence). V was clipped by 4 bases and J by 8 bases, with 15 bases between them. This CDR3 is CASSRGGGEDIQYF. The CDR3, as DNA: TGTGCCAGCAGCCGCGGTGGCGGGGAGGACATTCAGTACTTC.

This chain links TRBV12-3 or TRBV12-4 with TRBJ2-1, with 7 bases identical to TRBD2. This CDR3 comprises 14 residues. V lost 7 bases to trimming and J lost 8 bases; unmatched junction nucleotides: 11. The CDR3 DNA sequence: TGTGCCAGCAACCCTTTGGGGAGGGGCCATGAGCAGTTCTTC. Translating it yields CASNPLGRGHEQFF.

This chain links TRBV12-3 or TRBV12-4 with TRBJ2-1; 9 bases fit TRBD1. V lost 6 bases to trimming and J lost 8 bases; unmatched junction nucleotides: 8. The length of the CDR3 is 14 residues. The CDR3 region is CASRTGQGEDEQFF. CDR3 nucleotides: TGTGCCAGCAGAACGGGACAGGGAGAGGATGAGCAGTTCTTC.

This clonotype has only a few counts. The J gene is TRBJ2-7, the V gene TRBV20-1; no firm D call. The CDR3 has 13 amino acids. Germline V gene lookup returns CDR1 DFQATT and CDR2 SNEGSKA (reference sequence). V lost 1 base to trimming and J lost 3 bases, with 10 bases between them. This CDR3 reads CSARGLDLYEQYF. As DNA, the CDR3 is TGCAGTGCTAGAGGGCTAGATCTCTACGAGCAGTACTTC.